A single sample is the source of the 16 T cell receptor beta chains below, sequenced in a study of control samples from healthy donors and cancer patients. Assay: immunoSEQ multiplex PCR; the TCRdb copy retains only in-frame clones and omits some. Here the sample spans 130,000 to 150,000 clones, approximately 91% being singletons. Sample: blood. These receptors were taken from a young man in good health.

The chain is built from TRBV3-1 (or the pseudogene TRBV3-2) and TRBJ1-2; weak D call: TRBD1 (6 bases). CDR1 is LGHDT, CDR2 YNNKEL, per germline (reference sequence). V shed 0 bases and J shed 3 bases, with 8 bases lying between them. This CDR3 has 14 residues. The CDR3 region has the DNA TGTGCCAGCAGCCAAGAACCAGGGGACTATGGCTACACCTTC. It yields the protein CASSQEPGDYGYTF.

This clone was counted between two and nine times. The chain uses TRBV27 and TRBJ2-6, with 13 bases matching TRBD2. The germline V gene has CDR1 MNHEY and CDR2 SMNVEV (reference sequence). The CDR3 spans 16 residues. Germline trimming cut 6 bases from V and 4 bases from J; bases unmatched to any gene: 3. As DNA, the CDR3 is TGTGCCAGCAGAGGACTAGCGGGGGAGGGGGCCAACGTCCTGACTTTC. Translation: CASRGLAGEGANVLTF.

The chain is built from TRBV28 and TRBJ2-1; TRBD1 aligns across 9 bases. J was trimmed by 3 bases and V by 5 bases; bases with no gene match: 5. Germline V gene lookup returns CDR1 MDHEN and CDR2 SYDVKM. The CDR3 extends over 15 amino acids. The CDR3 is CASSQRQGVYNEQFF. CDR3 in DNA: TGTGCCAGCAGTCAACGACAGGGGGTCTACAATGAGCAGTTCTTC.

DNA for the CDR3: TGCAGCGTAGGAGGACGGGATCGGGCTGAAGCTTTCTTT. Protein: CSVGGRDRAEAFF. The V and J genes are TRBV29-1 and TRBJ1-1; D unclear. The V and J ends lost 6 bases and 6 bases respectively, with 17 bases between them. Germline V gene data show CDR1 as SQVTM and CDR2 as ANQGSEA. This CDR3 is built from 13 residues.

The V gene is TRBV27, the J gene TRBJ2-6; tentatively, D is TRBD2 (6 bases). V dropped 1 base and J dropped 0 bases, with 7 bases sitting between them. Germline CDR1 and CDR2: MNHEY and SMNVEV (reference sequence). This CDR3 contains 16 residues. The CDR3 here is CASSLLGGSGANVLTF. The DNA of the CDR3 is TGTGCCAGCAGTTTATTGGGGGGCTCTGGGGCCAACGTCCTGACTTTC.

The rearrangement uses TRBV6-5 and TRBJ1-1, with D possibly being TRBD1 (5 bases). The length of the CDR3 is 16 residues. The V and J ends lost 4 bases and 1 base respectively, with 16 bases between them. CDR1 MNHEY and CDR2 SVGAGI come from the germline V gene. In DNA, the CDR3 is TGTGCCAGCAGTTTTCTCACCGGGACGGGGAACACTGAAGCTTTCTTT. Translation gives CASSFLTGTGNTEAFF.

The rearrangement joins TRBV4-2 to TRBJ2-3; D unresolved. The CDR3 has 14 amino acids. Germline lookup yields CDR1 LGHNA and CDR2 YNFKEQ. The ends were cut back, 3 bases at V and 3 bases at J, with 10 bases in the middle. CDR3 in DNA: TGTGCCAGCAGCCAGTATGGGGATACAGATACGCAGTATTTT. This sequence encodes CASSQYGDTDTQYF.

This clone came up once. This chain connects TRBV10-3 to TRBJ1-1; the match to TRBD1 covers 8 bases. Germline V lookup: CDR1 ENHRY, CDR2 SYGVKD. The CDR3 is 15 amino acids. The V gene end was trimmed by 6 bases and the J gene end by 1 base; junction bases not matched to a gene: 7. CDR3 DNA sequence: TGTGCCATCAGCGTGGACAGGGATCAGAACACTGAAGCTTTCTTT. This sequence encodes CAISVDRDQNTEAFF.

The CDR3 loop reads CASGRDRNTEAFF. In DNA form, the CDR3 reads TGTGCCAGCGGGCGGGACAGGAACACTGAAGCTTTCTTT. The gene calls are TRBV6-5 and TRBJ1-1, with 7 bases fitting TRBD1. The CDR3 runs to 13 residues. The V segment lost 8 bases and the J segment 1 base; nucleotides outside the gene matches: 4. Per germline, CDR1 MNHEY and CDR2 SVGAGI.

The genes are TRBV28 and TRBJ2-6; maybe TRBD2 (6 bases). The V gene lost 3 bases and the J gene lost 4 bases, with 10 bases spanning the gap. Germline assignment: CDR1 MDHEN and CDR2 SYDVKM. This CDR3 comprises 15 residues. Here the CDR3 reads CASSFGDWGANVLTF. CDR3 nucleotide sequence: TGTGCCAGCAGTTTCGGGGACTGGGGGGCCAACGTCCTGACTTTC.

The genes are TRBV5-1 and TRBJ2-3; 10 nucleotides line up with TRBD2. CDR1 is SGHRS and CDR2 is YFSETQ in the germline V gene. This CDR3 is built from 15 residues. V was clipped by 7 bases and J by 4 bases; unmatched bases: 9. CDR3 DNA: TGCGCCAGCGACCCCGGGACTAGCGCTGCAGATACGCAGTATTTT. It encodes CASDPGTSAADTQYF.

CDR3 DNA sequence: TGTGCCAGCGCTAGGGGGTCAGATGAAAAACTGTTTTTT. This encodes CASARGSDEKLFF. V gene TRBV28 combines with J gene TRBJ1-4; D is possibly TRBD1 (6 bases). CDR3 length equals 13 residues. V shed 8 bases and J shed 6 bases, with 13 bases lying between them. In germline, CDR1 is MDHEN, CDR2 SYDVKM.

V gene TRBV7-9 combines with J gene TRBJ2-6; D uncertain. The CDR3 length is 14 residues. In germline, CDR1 is SEHNR, CDR2 FQNEAQ (reference sequence). V gave up 3 bases and J gave up 1 base, with 4 bases separating them. In nucleotides, the CDR3 is TGTGCCAGCAGCTTGGCATCTGGGGCCAACGTCCTGACTTTC. This codes for CASSLASGANVLTF.

The chain links TRBV28 to TRBJ1-2, with D uncertain. The CDR3 runs to 12 residues. Trimming left V 2 bases short and J 7 bases short, with 8 bases between. The germline V gene has CDR1 MDHEN and CDR2 SYDVKM. The CDR3 spells CASSLEGFGYTF. DNA for the CDR3: TGTGCCAGCAGTTTAGAAGGGTTTGGCTACACCTTC.

The V call is TRBV6-5, the J call TRBJ1-2; D call uncertain. The CDR3 is made up of 16 amino acids. Trimming removed 2 bases from V and 0 bases from J, with 13 bases in between. Germline V lookup: CDR1 MNHEY, CDR2 SVGAGI. The CDR3 sequence: CASSYHNTIANYGYTF. The CDR3, as DNA: TGTGCCAGCAGTTACCACAACACAATTGCTAACTATGGCTACACCTTC.

The chain has TRBV11-2 and TRBJ1-2, with 10 bases fitting TRBD1. The CDR3 sequence is 15 residues long. Germline V gene data show CDR1 as SGHAT and CDR2 as FQNNGV. V dropped 5 bases and J dropped 4; count of bases not matched to a gene: 7. The DNA for the CDR3 is TGTGCCAGCAGCCCCGACAGGGGGCGGGTCTATGGCTACACCTTC. This codes for CASSPDRGRVYGYTF.